The 27 T cell receptor beta chains presented below share a single source sample, sequenced in a study of cytomegalovirus exposure and HLA in healthy donors. The PCR made use of 60 Vbeta and 13 Jbeta primers. Some clones are missing from TCRdb's copy, which holds only in-frame ones; the method was immunoSEQ multiplex PCR. The listing records 150,000 to 200,000 clones. The sequencing input was PBMCs. The source of these receptors is a woman in her late teens or twenties in good health and CMV-seropositive.

The V gene is TRBV9, the J gene TRBJ2-7, with D tentatively TRBD2 (5 bases). Germline loops: CDR1 SGDLS, CDR2 YYNGEE. CDR3 length equals 15 residues. V was shortened by 4 bases and J by 2 bases, with 16 bases between the two germline ends. This CDR3 is CASSPGRGGPYEQYF. CDR3 nucleotides: TGTGCCAGCAGCCCGGGGAGAGGTGGGCCCTACGAGCAGTACTTC.

The V and J genes are TRBV9 and TRBJ2-6; D is possibly TRBD1 (5 bases). In germline, CDR1 is SGDLS, CDR2 YYNGEE. V shed 0 bases and J shed 2 bases, with 6 bases lying between them. The CDR3 has 15 residues. The CDR3 sequence is CASSVGGTGANVLTF. Here the CDR3 DNA reads TGTGCCAGCAGCGTAGGGGGCACTGGGGCCAACGTCCTGACTTTC. Full variable domain (remainder filled in from reference TRBV9 and TRBJ2-6): DSGVTQTPKHLITATGQRVTLRCSPRSGDLSVYWYQQSLDQGLQFLIQYYNGEERAKGNILERFSAQQFPDLHSELNLSSLELGDSALYFCASSVGGTGANVLTFGAGSRLTVL.

The chain links TRBV25-1 to TRBJ1-5; the match to TRBD1 covers 8 bases. Germline lookup yields CDR1 MGHDK and CDR2 SYGVNS. The CDR3 length is 13 residues. With V trimmed by 4 bases and J by 4 bases, 0 bases remained unmatched. In nucleotides, the CDR3 is TGTGCCAGCAGTGGGACAGGGAATCAGCCCCAGCATTTT. As protein: CASSGTGNQPQHF.

Comments on this clone: At one end the junction does not follow the germline gene, possibly because of a read error. In the same sample, other DNA sequences code for this CDR3. The chain couples TRBV10-3 to TRBJ2-1; 9 positions agree with TRBD2. This CDR3 comprises 15 residues. Germline values: CDR1 ENHRY, CDR2 SYGVKD. CDR3 region: CAITRSGGTTNEQFF. Written as DNA, the CDR3 is TGCGCCATCACCCGTAGCGGGGGCACAACCAATGAGCAGTTCTTC.

This chain connects TRBV29-1 to TRBJ1-1, with 10 bases aligning to TRBD1. The CDR3 is 13 amino acids. Germline assignment: CDR1 SQVTM and CDR2 ANQGSEA. J was trimmed by 4 bases and V by 7 bases; bases with no gene match: 6. CDR3 region: CSARTGGSTEAFF. For the CDR3, the DNA is TGCAGCGCTCGGACAGGGGGGAGCACTGAAGCTTTCTTT.

V gene TRBV6-5 combines with J gene TRBJ2-7; D remains unclear. V lost 0 bases and J 1 base, leaving 13 bases between the germline ends. This CDR3 has 16 residues. Per germline, CDR1 MNHEY and CDR2 SVGAGI. The CDR3 is CASSYSIARWSYEQYF. CDR3 sequence (DNA): TGTGCCAGCAGTTACTCGATTGCTCGGTGGTCCTACGAGCAGTACTTC.

This chain uses TRBV6-1 with TRBJ2-5; possible D gene TRBD1, 6 bases. CDR3 length equals 14 residues. Trimming left V 2 bases short and J 5 bases short, with 12 bases between. The germline gives CDR1 MNHNS, CDR2 SASEGT. CDR3 protein: CASSERVRGETQYF. CDR3 DNA sequence: TGTGCCAGCAGTGAAAGGGTGAGGGGGGAGACCCAGTACTTC.

CDR3: CASSIGLVGEQFF. CDR3 sequence (DNA): TGTGCCAGTAGCATCGGACTAGTCGGTGAGCAGTTCTTC. The chain combines TRBV19 with TRBJ2-1, with 7 bases lining up with TRBD2. The CDR3 totals 13 residues. CDR1 is LNHDA, CDR2 SQIVND, per germline (reference sequence). The V segment lost 6 bases and the J segment 9 bases; nucleotides outside the gene matches: 8.

The genes are TRBV5-4 and TRBJ2-1, with a tentative D call TRBD1 (5 bases). The V gene lost 4 bases and the J gene lost 7 bases, with 9 bases spanning the gap. The germline V gene has CDR1 SGHNT and CDR2 YYREEE (reference sequence). CDR3 length equals 12 residues. The CDR3 sequence is CASSVDRNEQFF. The CDR3 DNA reads TGTGCCAGCAGCGTCGACAGAAATGAGCAGTTCTTC.

V is TRBV4-2 and J is TRBJ2-3, with 11 bases identical to TRBD2. This CDR3 comprises 16 residues. Germline trimming cut 0 bases from V and 7 bases from J; bases unmatched to any gene: 6. Germline-derived CDR1 and CDR2 are LGHNA and YNFKEQ. The DNA of the CDR3 is TGTGCCAGCAGCCAAGATAGCGGGAGGGCCGGATATACGCAGTATTTT. Amino acid sequence: CASSQDSGRAGYTQYF.

The rearrangement links TRBV29-1 to TRBJ2-7, with 10 bases fitting TRBD2. CDR1 and CDR2 from the germline V gene are SQVTM and ANQGSEA. Losses at the gene ends were 6 bases for V and 3 bases for J; bases not matched to a gene: 20. The CDR3 consists of 18 residues. The CDR3 nucleotides read TGCAGCGTCAACGACATCGGGGGGCAAGCGGGAGGGTTCTACGAGCAGTACTTC. The encoded protein is CSVNDIGGQAGGFYEQYF.

The gene calls are TRBV29-1 and TRBJ2-5; 16 bases map to TRBD2. V was clipped by 5 bases and J by 3 bases; unmatched bases: 3. Germline CDR1 SQVTM, CDR2 ANQGSEA. The length of the CDR3 is 15 residues. The CDR3 reads CSVSGLAGGKETQYF. DNA for the CDR3: TGCAGCGTTTCGGGACTAGCGGGAGGGAAAGAGACCCAGTACTTC. Variable domain in full (rest from reference TRBV29-1 and TRBJ2-5): SAVISQKPSRDICQRGTSLTIQCQVDSQVTMMFWYRQQPGQSLTLIATANQGSEATYESGFVIDKFPISRPNLTFSTLTVSNMSPEDSSIYLCSVSGLAGGKETQYFGPGTRLLVL.

The CDR3 DNA reads as TGCGCCAGCAGTGAGAGGCAGGCCCTCGCCGGGGAGCTGTTTTTT. Its translation: CASSERQALAGELFF. The J gene is TRBJ2-2, the V gene TRBV10-2; D gene ambiguous. Trimming took 2 bases from V and 6 from J, leaving 13 bases between them. Looked up from germline, CDR1 is WSHSY and CDR2 is SAAADI. This CDR3 is 15 amino acids long.

The chain couples TRBV4-1 to TRBJ2-5, with D tentatively TRBD2 (5 bases). Per germline, CDR1 MGHRA and CDR2 YSYEKL. V lost 0 bases, J lost 5 bases, and 22 bases lay in between. The CDR3 contains 18 residues. The DNA of the CDR3 is TGCGCCAGCAGCCAAGATGAGAGTTCGGGTCCGCGGAGGGAGACCCAGTACTTC. This translates into CASSQDESSGPRRETQYF.

The chain joins TRBV6-1 to TRBJ1-5; no reliable D call. This CDR3 is 12 amino acids long. Trimming removed 2 bases from V and 6 bases from J, with 5 bases in between. Germline V gene lookup returns CDR1 MNHNS and CDR2 SASEGT. This CDR3 reads CASSEIVQPQHF. Here the CDR3 DNA reads TGTGCCAGCAGTGAAATCGTTCAGCCCCAGCATTTT.

The V and J genes are TRBV11-3 and TRBJ2-7; 10 positions match TRBD1. CDR1 SGHNT and CDR2 YENEEA come from the germline V gene. The CDR3 has 14 residues. J gave up 2 bases and V 5 bases, and 3 bases lay outside the gene matches. The CDR3 nucleotides are TGTGCCAGCAGCGCCGGACAGGGGGCCTACGAGCAGTACTTC. Translating gives CASSAGQGAYEQYF. Based on the CDR3 plus reference TRBV11-3 and TRBJ2-7, the full variable domain is EAGVVQSPRYKIIEKKQPVAFWCNPISGHNTLYWYLQNLGQGPELLIRYENEEAVDDSQLPKDRFSAERLKGVDSTLKIQPAELGDSAVYLCASSAGQGAYEQYFGPGTRLTVT.

The chain uses TRBV30 and TRBJ2-5, with TRBD1 identical over 10 bases. Trimming at V came to 5 bases and at J to 1 base, leaving 1 base not matched to a gene. The CDR3 runs to 13 residues. Germline V lookup: CDR1 GTSNPN, CDR2 SVGIG (reference sequence). The DNA of the CDR3 is TGTGCCTGGGGGGACAGGGGCCAAGAGACCCAGTACTTC. Translation gives CAWGDRGQETQYF.

This chain joins TRBV2 and TRBJ2-7; TRBD1 matches 10 bases. Trimming cost V 7 bases and J 3 bases; bases outside gene matches: 12. The CDR3 has 16 amino acids. From germline, CDR1 is SNHLY and CDR2 FYNNEI. DNA for the CDR3: TGTGCCAGCAATCCGACGGGTTGGACAGGGGGCTACGAGCAGTACTTC. It codes for CASNPTGWTGGYEQYF.

J is TRBJ2-5 and V is TRBV4-1, with 16 bases that match TRBD2. V shed 2 bases, J shed 5 bases, and the junction held 14 bases outside the gene matches. Germline CDR1 is MGHRA and CDR2 is YSYEKL. The CDR3 totals 20 residues. The CDR3: CASSQWIPGLAGGPRETQYF. The CDR3 nucleotides read TGCGCCAGCAGCCAATGGATACCGGGACTAGCGGGGGGGCCGAGGGAGACCCAGTACTTC.

The CDR3 DNA follows: TGTGCCTGGAGATGGCTAGCGGGAGGGAGCTCCTACAATGAGCAGTTCTTC. Translated, it gives CAWRWLAGGSSYNEQFF. The chain joins TRBV30 to TRBJ2-1; 12 nucleotides line up with TRBD2. The CDR3 runs 17 residues. Per the germline V gene, CDR1 is GTSNPN and CDR2 is SVGIG (reference sequence). The V and J ends lost 3 bases and 0 bases, in that order; junction bases with no gene match: 6.

The gene calls are TRBV30 and TRBJ2-7; D possibly corresponds to TRBD1 (6 bases). Looked up from germline, CDR1 is GTSNPN and CDR2 is SVGIG (reference sequence). Between the trimmed V and J ends, which lost 0 bases and 7 bases, there was a span of 19 bases. This CDR3 spans 15 amino acids. CDR3 loop: CAWSVSWHRVGEQYF. The CDR3 region has the DNA TGTGCCTGGAGTGTAAGCTGGCACAGGGTGGGGGAGCAGTACTTC.

V and J are TRBV7-2 and TRBJ1-2, with 7 bases lining up with TRBD1. The CDR3 is made up of 17 amino acids. Germline V CDR1 and CDR2: SGHTA, FQGNSA. J was trimmed by 8 bases and V by 5 bases; bases with no gene match: 20. The CDR3 sequence is CASSLTSSGQSVGGYTF. The CDR3 DNA reads as TGTGCCAGCAGCCTGACCTCCTCGGGACAGTCTGTGGGAGGCTACACCTTC. The complete variable domain, with remaining parts taken from reference TRBV7-2 and TRBJ1-2, reads GAGVSQSPSNKVTEKGKDVELRCDPISGHTALYWYRQSLGQGLEFLIYFQGNSAPDKSGLPSDRFSAERTGGSVSTLTIQRTQQEDSAVYLCASSLTSSGQSVGGYTFGSGTRLTVV.

The chain is built from TRBV6-5 and TRBJ2-7; 8 bases match TRBD2. Germline loops: CDR1 MNHEY, CDR2 SVGAGI. V dropped 10 bases and J dropped 4; count of bases not matched to a gene: 6. The CDR3 spans 12 residues. CDR3 sequence reads: CATGRGGYEQYF. In nucleotides, the CDR3 is TGTGCCACCGGCCGGGGGGGGTACGAGCAGTACTTC.

CDR3 in amino acids: CASGSGRPQETQYF. The CDR3, as DNA: TGCGCCAGCGGAAGCGGGCGACCTCAAGAGACCCAGTACTTC. The chain links TRBV5-1 to TRBJ2-5, with D possibly TRBD2 on 6 matching bases. The CDR3 covers 14 residues. CDR1 and CDR2 from the germline V gene are SGHRS and YFSETQ. V was clipped by 7 bases and J by 2 bases, with 15 bases between them.

Of note for this clone: Other DNA variants within this sample encode the same CDR3. The V and J genes are TRBV2 and TRBJ2-5; 9 bases map to TRBD1. Germline CDR1 and CDR2: SNHLY and FYNNEI. The CDR3 consists of 15 residues. V shed 6 bases, J shed 4 bases, and the junction held 9 bases outside the gene matches. The CDR3 nucleotides are TGTGCCAGCAGAGGGGGACAGGGCGGAGGAGAGACCCAGTACTTC. Protein: CASRGGQGGGETQYF.

The CDR3 DNA follows: TGTGCCAGCTCAGGGCTCTCTGGAAACACCATATATTTT. It codes for CASSGLSGNTIYF. The gene calls are TRBV2 and TRBJ1-3; D might be TRBD1 (5 bases). This CDR3 has 13 residues. Looked up from germline, CDR1 is SNHLY and CDR2 is FYNNEI. V lost 8 bases to trimming and J lost 0 bases, with 8 bases between them.

Written as DNA, the CDR3 is TGTGCCAGCAGGCCGGTAAAGAGCAATCAGCCCCAGCATTTT. It codes for CASRPVKSNQPQHF. The chain couples TRBV27 to TRBJ1-5; D is unclear. Germline CDR1 MNHEY, CDR2 SMNVEV (reference sequence). CDR3 length equals 14 residues. V lost 6 bases and J 1 base, leaving 10 bases between the germline ends.